The 17 T cell receptor beta chains below all came from one sample that was sequenced in a study of post-analysis software for immune sequencing data. Study-wide results and caveats: Included in a set of roughly five TRBV segments more frequent in patients than controls were TRBV5-6, TRBV5-1 and TRBV20-1.

These TCRs are of unknown antigen specificity. The library was made from cDNA and included unique molecular identifiers. A single record per CDR3 protein comes from TCRdb applying MiXCR to the PCR reads. The sample includes approximately 630,000 distinct CDR3 sequences, over 45% of them seen just once. Sequenced input: blood. The receptors originated from a girl aged 2 to 9 with multiple sclerosis.

The chain couples TRBV20-1 to TRBJ2-1; the D gene is possibly TRBD2 (6 bases). CDR1 and CDR2 from the germline V gene are DFQATT and SNEGSKA (reference sequence). The V and J ends lost 1 base and 6 bases respectively, with 13 bases between them. The CDR3 has 14 amino acids. The DNA of the CDR3 is TGCAGTGCTAGAGGCTTGGGACTCCCCAATGAGCAGTTCTTC. It translates to CSARGLGLPNEQFF.

This chain connects TRBV4-3 to TRBJ2-3; no clear D. CDR3 length: 16 residues. The germline V gene encodes CDR1 LGHNA and CDR2 YSLEER. V dropped 0 bases and J dropped 5 bases, with 15 bases sitting between them. CDR3 sequence: CASSQERHLPLDTQYF. CDR3 coding DNA: TGCGCCAGCAGCCAAGAGAGACACCTCCCCTTAGATACGCAGTATTTT.

This clonotype has more than one count but fewer than ten. The CDR3 sequence is CASSLSRVPNEKLFF. DNA for the CDR3: TGTGCCAGCAGCTTAAGCCGGGTTCCTAATGAAAAACTGTTTTTT. V is TRBV7-8 and J is TRBJ1-4; D is unresolved. This CDR3 contains 15 residues. Germline V gives CDR1 SGHVS, CDR2 FQNEAQ. Trimming took 2 bases from V and 3 from J, leaving 10 bases between them.

Details on this clonotype: One junction end disagrees with the germline gene, perhaps due to a read error. The gene calls are TRBV12-3 or TRBV12-4 and TRBJ2-1; D is possibly TRBD1 (5 bases). The CDR3 consists of 16 residues. The CDR3 reads CTSSPPEGAASNEQFF. For the CDR3, the DNA is TGTACCAGCAGTCCTCCTGAAGGGGCCGCAAGCAATGAGCAGTTCTTC.

This clonotype was seen only once. The chain has TRBV20-1 and TRBJ2-7; a possible D gene is TRBD2 (5 bases). This CDR3 region has 13 residues. The germline V gene has CDR1 DFQATT and CDR2 SNEGSKA (reference sequence). V was trimmed by 3 bases and J by 2 bases, leaving 11 bases between them. DNA of the CDR3: TGCAGTGCTAGTCTTACTAGAGCCTACGAGCAGTACTTC. Translated, it gives CSASLTRAYEQYF.

The V and J genes are TRBV30 and TRBJ1-2, with a possible D match to TRBD1 (5 bases). V was cut by 0 bases and J by 4 bases, with 9 bases left in between. This CDR3 region has 13 residues. CDR1 and CDR2 (germline): GTSNPN, SVGIG (reference sequence). CDR3 residues: CAWSVQGLYGYTF. The CDR3 nucleotides read TGTGCCTGGAGTGTCCAGGGCCTCTATGGCTACACCTTC.

This clonotype was seen more than once but under ten times. The chain is built from TRBV7-9 and TRBJ2-3; weak D call: TRBD2 (5 bases). CDR1 SEHNR and CDR2 FQNEAQ come from the germline V gene (reference sequence). Trimming shortened V by 1 base and J by 6 bases, and 11 bases separated the two germline ends. The CDR3 consists of 14 residues. Here the CDR3 reads CASSLVRGIDTQYF. In nucleotides, the CDR3 is TGTGCCAGCAGCTTAGTTCGGGGTATTGATACGCAGTATTTT.

This sequence joins TRBV10-3 and TRBJ2-7; the D gene is possibly TRBD1 (6 bases). Trimming stripped 2 bases from V and 0 bases from J, with 17 bases between. This CDR3 has 17 amino acids. Germline V CDR1 and CDR2: ENHRY, SYGVKD. CDR3 sequence (DNA): TGTGCCATCAGTGAGCCCAGGGGCGGCGATAACTCCTACGAGCAGTACTTC. This sequence encodes CAISEPRGGDNSYEQYF.

The chain recombines TRBV14 with TRBJ2-7, with 12 bases that match TRBD1. The CDR3 runs to 15 residues. The trim removed 7 bases at V and 6 bases at J, leaving 10 bases unmatched. CDR1 is SGHDN and CDR2 is FVKESK in the germline V gene. The CDR3 here is CASTKTGTGGVEQYF. The CDR3 nucleotides are TGTGCCAGCACCAAAACCGGGACAGGGGGCGTCGAGCAGTACTTC.

The gene calls are TRBV5-1 and TRBJ1-1; the D is unclear. The V gene's germline CDR1 is SGHRS and CDR2 YFSETQ. The CDR3 has 14 residues. V was cut by 7 bases and J by 0 bases, with 13 bases left in between. This CDR3 is CASCPTVMNTEAFF. The DNA for the CDR3 is TGCGCCAGCTGTCCGACTGTTATGAACACTGAAGCTTTCTTT.

V usage is TRBV6-5 and J usage is TRBJ1-2; D is perhaps TRBD1 (5 bases). V lost 8 bases, J lost 2 bases, and 15 bases lay in between. The germline gives CDR1 MNHEY, CDR2 SVGAGI. The CDR3 length is 14 residues. CDR3 DNA: TGTGCCAGCTACGACAGAACTCCGAACTATGGCTACACCTTC. Amino acids: CASYDRTPNYGYTF.

The chain is built from TRBV10-1 and TRBJ2-3; TRBD2 aligns across 7 bases. The germline CDR1 and CDR2 sequences are WNHNN and SYGVQD (reference sequence). With 4 bases clipped from V and 3 bases from J, the junction kept 4 bases outside the gene matches. This CDR3 has 14 amino acids. The CDR3 loop reads CASSGGLVTDTQYF. The CDR3, as DNA: TGCGCCAGCAGTGGAGGACTAGTGACAGATACGCAGTATTTT.

The chain carries TRBV4-1 and TRBJ2-4, with D perhaps matching TRBD2 (6 bases). The end of the DNA aligns better with TRBJ2-7, so the J call may be wrong. The V gene's germline CDR1 is MGHRA and CDR2 YSYEKL. This CDR3 is 16 amino acids long. Here the CDR3 DNA reads TGCGCCAGCAGCCAAGGTATAGGATGGGGGGCCTACGAGCAGTACTTC. Translated: CASSQGIGWGAYEQYF.

Written as DNA, the CDR3 is TGCAGTGCTAGAGATTGGATAGGGACGGAGACCCAGTTCTTC. Protein sequence: CSARDWIGTETQFF. This sequence joins TRBV20-1 and TRBJ2-1; D might be TRBD1 or TRBD2, each matching 5 bases. CDR3 length equals 14 residues. Germline V gives CDR1 DFQATT, CDR2 SNEGSKA (reference sequence). V was cut by 0 bases and J by 13 bases, with 19 bases left in between.

The chain carries TRBV20-1 and TRBJ1-5; 7 bases are a match to TRBD1. The CDR3 extends over 15 amino acids. Germline CDR1 reads DFQATT; CDR2 reads SNEGSKA (reference sequence). V was pared by 5 bases and J by 4 bases, with 11 bases of the junction left unmatched. This CDR3 reads CSAATNRGRNQPQHF. The DNA of the CDR3 is TGCAGTGCTGCAACGAACAGGGGCCGGAATCAGCCCCAGCATTTT.

This chain joins TRBV5-1 and TRBJ1-1; TRBD1 matches 7 bases. J was trimmed by 4 bases and V by 7 bases; bases with no gene match: 16. The CDR3 length is 16 residues. Germline V gives CDR1 SGHRS, CDR2 YFSETQ. CDR3 nucleotides: TGCGCCAGCGAATTAGGACAGGCCCCTGGGGGCACTGAAGCTTTCTTT. Translating it yields CASELGQAPGGTEAFF.

V and J are TRBV29-1 and TRBJ2-7; 15 nucleotides agree with TRBD2. The V segment lost 7 bases and the J segment 5 bases; nucleotides outside the gene matches: 3. Looked up from germline, CDR1 is SQVTM and CDR2 is ANQGSEA. This CDR3 spans 13 amino acids. CDR3 sequence reads: CSGGLAGGNEQYF. CDR3 bases: TGCAGCGGAGGACTAGCGGGGGGGAACGAGCAGTACTTC.